This record looks at one TCR beta chain sequence and its context. The antigen remains undetermined. The sample belongs to a study of Ad26.COV2.S vaccination and SARS-CoV-2 variants. Study context: Participant was drawn from the COV1001 Ad26.COV2.S trial arm.

Sequencing used immunoSEQ multiplex PCR; TCRdb keeps in-frame clones, though not all of them. The sample shows around 250,000 clones, around 87% of them seen only once. Treatment specified: approximately 18 received Ad26.COV2.S at low or high dose, single or two shots; roughly five received placebo; per-sample allocation not given. The investigators took samples on day 63 after the first vaccine or placebo injection. Trimming removed 5 bases at V and 7 bases at J, with 19 bases between. CDR3 length: 15 amino acids. CDR1 is SGHDT, CDR2 YYEEEE, per germline. Study results and limitations: The TCR breadth and depth analyses may have understated or missed part of the total T cell responses. Spike-specific TCR breadth in vaccine recipients exceeded that seen in placebo recipients.

The chain combines TRBV5-6 with TRBJ2-1, with D possibly being TRBD1 (5 bases). The sequence was collected from a person between 18 and 65 years old who received the Ad26.COV2.S COVID-19 vaccine or a placebo. The sequencing here drew on peripheral blood, taken in a trial of Ad26.COV2.S vaccine versus placebo. CDR3 sequence: CASSPRGVWGNEQFF. The CDR3 DNA follows: TGTGCCAGCAGTCCAAGGGGCGTTTGGGGTAATGAGCAGTTCTTC.